The source of this T cell receptor (beta chain) is a study of Graves' ophthalmopathy and Graves' hyperthyroidism. Whole-study results and caveats: Sensitivity of approximately 88% and specificity of about 84% were achieved when a 13-signature model separated ophthalmopathy from stable hyperthyroidism. It was with roughly 71% sensitivity and under 85% specificity that the model predicted ophthalmopathy progression. Clonotypes were expanded in thyroid at above 0.001 frequency, and most also appeared in blood.

This clonotype was detected a few times. Its antigen is not identified. Clinical symptoms, serum thyroxine, TRAb, thyroid ultrasound and orbital computed tomography were relied on for diagnosis. Germline lookup yields CDR1 MNHEY and CDR2 SVGAGI. The V end was cut by 0 bases, the J end by 4 bases, with 6 bases between. The CDR3 has 13 residues. Transcripts of RNA were the source for amplifying TCR beta CDR3 regions. HTBI primers primed a first-round RT-PCR, and a second-round multiplex PCR followed. TCRdb recomputed calls from the multiplex PCR reads with MiXCR, one row per CDR3 protein. Counted here are nearly 400,000 distinct CDR3 sequences, approximately 20% occurring once; the ten biggest clones make up around 1.4%.

What was sequenced was peripheral blood. This clonotype originated in a woman younger than 30 with Graves' ophthalmopathy. The chain carries TRBV6-5 and TRBJ2-5; D gene unclear. The CDR3 DNA reads TGTGCCAGCAGTTACTCCGCTGGAGAGACCCAGTACTTC. Its protein product is CASSYSAGETQYF.